This T cell receptor (beta chain) originates from a study of beta chain features in type 1 diabetes (dated by TCRdb to 2017 to 2018). Regarding the research as a whole: Mean age, gender distribution, total cell number and subset yield did not differ between patients and healthy donors. A total of 107,917,701 sorted cells were examined across all samples, and the number of cells per subset was strongly correlated with RNA yield. In the study, recently diagnosed type 1 diabetes patients and matched healthy donors were compared on the TCRB repertoires of their sorted circulating CD4+ T cell subsets. Regulatory and stem cell-like memory subsets were isolated from only 8 patients and roughly eight healthy donors, whereas naive and central memory subsets came from all 30 or so donors. Overall results and qualifications from the work: At VDJ recombination sites, type 1 diabetes patients had fewer insertions and more deleted nucleotides, which implies abnormalities in thymic rearrangement. Only small numbers of individuals were included in the HLA sub-analyses, which left unresolved whether HLA type had any influence on TCRB rearrangement. Naive, central memory and regulatory TCRB repertoires appeared more similar among patients than among healthy donors. Shorter templates might be favored by PCR, yet because patient and control samples were amplified and corrected together, any such skew would affect both groups equally. A moderate but significant shortening of TCRB CDR3 length was observed in type 1 diabetes patients in all four CD4+ subsets. Sequencing cDNA rather than genomic DNA could over-represent highly expressing activated cells, although activation and CD3 levels did not differ between groups.

The High Capacity cDNA Reverse Transcription Kit was used to reverse transcribe all of the isolated RNA, meaning that expressed TCRB transcripts were what got sequenced. Deep immunoSEQ sequencing was applied to naive, central memory and regulatory T cell samples, giving an average of about 3.4 million total reads per sample. After sorted cells were lysed in RLT buffer, RNA was extracted with DNase-treated RNeasy Micro or Mini kits, with the choice depending on cell number. Each cell subset was processed on its own to prevent cross-contamination, while patient and healthy donor samples were processed together. TCRB sequences were amplified from cDNA with the immunoSEQ multiplex PCR, producing 87-bp fragments spanning the CDR3 region. Sequencing of the amplicons was performed on the Illumina HiSeq platform. On the study's bioinformatics: PCR bias was computationally corrected using synthetic template baselines, reads within Hamming distance 2 were collapsed, and singletons that could not be merged were discarded. Reads were aligned to IMGT to assign V, D and J genes, CDR3 length, and insertions or deletions at six rearrangement sites. Clonotype counts were normalized to sorted cell number within each subset before computing true diversity and Gini coefficients with the tcR R package. The overlap coefficient, calculated on TCRB nucleotide sequences, was used to measure repertoire sharing. Out-of-frame TCRB sequences from naive cells were analyzed to stand in for the pre-selection repertoire. TCRdb's version of the immuneACCESS table is confined to in-frame rearrangements and falls short of the full clone set. An unresolved V gene accounts for under half of the shortfall where checked; the remainder is of unknown origin. V, J and clone size derive from that table, while D and trimming were established from the DNA sequence. The sample table contains 850,000 to 900,000 clones; only one count was recorded for 17% of them. 0.023% of the sample goes to the ten largest clones.

A single peripheral blood draw of 90 to 150 mL on average was collected from each donor into heparinised tubes. A BD FACSAria II was used to sort naive, central memory, regulatory and stem cell-like memory CD4+ T cells with a panel that included CD45RO, CCR7, CD25, CD127, CD95 and CD27. Every sorted population had a purity above 95%. PBMCs were separated immediately by Lymphoprep density gradient centrifugation and were stained directly, without being cultured. To minimize batch effects, samples were stained and sorted in pairs, one healthy donor with one patient per experiment. This clone was observed a few times. Its antigen specificity is not known. No much larger clone is present one base from it, and per-base qualities are unavailable. Inclusive of the bounding cysteine and phenylalanine, the CDR3 is 17 residues long. Only the CDR3 part of the read is kept: 51 bases, read in frame from the first base. As encoded in the germline V gene, CDR1 is SGHRS while CDR2 is YFSETQ. V lost 0 bases and J lost 4 bases; the stretch between them is 17 bases long.

The source of this sequence is a woman under 30 in good health. The specimen sequenced was naive CD4+ T cells from blood. The sample's cell subset or site label, decoded: true naive CD4+ T cells. The rearranged chain carries TRBV5-1 and TRBJ2-4, with an unclear D gene assignment. CDR3 protein: CASSLGSWQPRKNIQYF. The DNA sequence is given as TGCGCCAGCAGCTTGGGTTCGTGGCAACCCCGAAAAAACATTCAGTACTTC.